Listed below are T cell receptor beta chains from one sample, sequenced in a study of blood T cell repertoires in COVID-19. Sequencing used immunoSEQ multiplex PCR; TCRdb keeps in-frame clones, though not all of them. This table has about 160,000 clones, about 85% appearing once. Sample: peripheral blood. These receptors were taken from a man aged 60-69 years who had recovered from COVID-19. Both conserved end residues are part of each CDR3. D genes are given only for firm matches. Where a row states a size, it is once, few, many or the class of an expanded clone; other rows omit it.

V	D	size	J	DNA	CDR3
TRBV5-1	TRBD1	NA	TRBJ2-1	TGCGCCAGCAGCGTGCAGGGGGCTTTTAATGAGCAGTTCTTC	CASSVQGAFNEQFF
TRBV7-9	NA	NA	TRBJ1-2	TGTGCCAGCAGCAGAGGGACATTCCGCTATGGCTACACCTTC	CASSRGTFRYGYTF
TRBV7-9	NA	once	TRBJ1-1	TGTGCCAGCAGCTTAGAAGCCTCCAACACTGAAGCTTTCTTT	CASSLEASNTEAFF
TRBV7-6	NA	once	TRBJ1-3	TGTGCCAGCAGCTTAGGGGACTCCACCCGATCTGGAAACACCATATATTTT	CASSLGDSTRSGNTIYF
TRBV5-8	NA	few	TRBJ1-2	TGTGCCAGCAGCTTGGACAGGACCCCTCGCAACTATGGCTACACCTTC	CASSLDRTPRNYGYTF
TRBV5-1	TRBD1	NA	TRBJ2-3	TGCGCCAGCAGCTTAGGGGACAGGGGCACAGATACGCAGTATTTT	CASSLGDRGTDTQYF
TRBV19	NA	few	TRBJ1-1	TGTGCCAGTAGTATAAGCGCGCTTAACACTGAAGCTTTCTTT	CASSISALNTEAFF
TRBV7-3	NA	NA	TRBJ2-6	TGTGCCAGCAGCCCCAGAAGCTCTGGGGCCAACGTCCTGACTTTC	CASSPRSSGANVLTF
TRBV3-1/TRBV3-2	NA	NA	TRBJ2-5	TGTGCCAGCAGCGCGGGGAGGCAAGAGACCCAGTACTTC	CASSAGRQETQYF
TRBV30	NA	few	TRBJ1-2	TGTGCCTGGAGTGTACAAGTGTCACCCTATGGCTACACCTTC	CAWSVQVSPYGYTF
TRBV6-6	TRBD1	once	TRBJ1-3	TGTGCCAGCAGTCGGACAGGGCAAGGCTCCATATATTTT	CASSRTGQGSIYF
TRBV3-1/TRBV3-2	NA	NA	TRBJ1-3	TGTGCCAGGGGGACAAATGGAAACACCATATATTTT	CARGTNGNTIYF
TRBV6-5	TRBD1	NA	TRBJ1-1	TGTGCCAGCAGCCCCTGGACAGGGGGCGGCACTGAAGCTTTCTTT	CASSPWTGGGTEAFF
TRBV7-2	TRBD1	NA	TRBJ1-6	TGTGCCAGCAGCGCCTCGGGACAGGGGAATTCACCCCTCCACTTT	CASSASGQGNSPLHF